One and the same sample provided the 9 T cell receptor beta chains below, sequenced in a study of blood T cell repertoires in COVID-19. The table came from immunoSEQ multiplex PCR; TCRdb's copy has only in-frame clones and leaves some out. This table holds 180,000 or so clones, around 88% found once. Sequencing used peripheral blood. The receptors shown here come from a woman aged 25-40 years with acute or convalescent COVID-19.

This sequence joins TRBV18 and TRBJ1-4; D ambiguous. This CDR3 has 14 amino acids. The V gene lost 6 bases and the J gene lost 6 bases, with 14 bases spanning the gap. CDR1 and CDR2 from the germline V gene are KGHSH and LQKENI. The CDR3 protein is CASSPRQDYEKLFF. The CDR3 DNA is TGTGCCAGCTCCCCCCGACAAGATTATGAAAAACTGTTTTTT.

The V call is TRBV5-4, the J call TRBJ2-7; 10 nucleotides line up with TRBD1. The germline V gene encodes CDR1 SGHNT and CDR2 YYREEE (reference sequence). The V segment lost 1 base and the J segment 7 bases; nucleotides outside the gene matches: 8. The CDR3 is 15 residues long. CDR3 coding DNA: TGTGCCAGCAGCTTGCCCGGACAGGGGGGCTCTGAGCAGTACTTC. Protein product: CASSLPGQGGSEQYF.

The sample holds one count of this clone. The chain is built from TRBV2 and TRBJ1-1; weak D call: TRBD1 (5 bases). Deletions cut 8 bases from V and 0 bases from J, with 7 bases between. The CDR3 has 12 amino acids. Germline V CDR1 and CDR2: SNHLY, FYNNEI. CDR3 residues: CASGALNTEAFF. The CDR3 DNA is TGTGCCAGCGGGGCACTGAACACTGAAGCTTTCTTT.

The chain carries TRBV4-2 and TRBJ2-3, with 10 nucleotides matching TRBD2. The CDR3 sequence is 17 residues long. V lost 0 bases, J lost 5 bases, and 8 bases stayed unmatched. Germline CDR1 LGHNA, CDR2 YNFKEQ. DNA for the CDR3: TGTGCCAGCAGCCAAGATCCAGTACGACTAGCGGGAGATACGCAGTATTTT. Translated: CASSQDPVRLAGDTQYF.

This clone showed up just once. The CDR3 nucleotides are TGTGCCAGCAGCTTTTTTGACAGCCTTAACGAGCAGTACTTC. It specifies CASSFFDSLNEQYF. The chain links TRBV7-9 to TRBJ2-7, with D possibly matching TRBD1 (5 bases). V lost 3 bases, J lost 5 bases, and 14 bases lay in between. The CDR3 extends over 14 amino acids. The germline V gene encodes CDR1 SEHNR and CDR2 FQNEAQ (reference sequence).

The gene calls are TRBV7-9 and TRBJ2-7, with TRBD2 as a possible D gene (5 bases). The CDR3 is 13 residues long. Germline CDR1 and CDR2: SEHNR and FQNEAQ (reference sequence). Trimming removed 4 bases at V and 7 bases at J, with 14 bases between. CDR3 loop: CASSSSSFREQYF. Written as DNA, the CDR3 is TGTGCCAGCAGCTCTTCTAGCTTTAGGGAGCAGTACTTC.

This sequence joins TRBV7-2 and TRBJ2-1; D is possibly TRBD2 (6 bases). The CDR3 length is 14 residues. V was trimmed by 8 bases and J by 6 bases, leaving 17 bases between them. Per the germline V gene, CDR1 is SGHTA and CDR2 is FQGNSA. This CDR3 reads CASLRRVGINEQFF. CDR3 DNA: TGTGCCAGCCTACGGAGGGTGGGAATCAATGAGCAGTTCTTC.

The chain uses TRBV29-1 and TRBJ2-6; weak D call: TRBD2 (5 bases). V was clipped by 6 bases and J by 1 base, with 10 bases between them. This CDR3 spans 14 amino acids. Germline loops: CDR1 SQVTM, CDR2 ANQGSEA. CDR3: CSVLGGSGANVLTF. CDR3 nucleotides: TGCAGCGTCCTTGGAGGATCTGGGGCCAACGTCCTGACTTTC.

The chain employs TRBV28 and TRBJ2-1; TRBD2 agrees at 9 bases. The CDR3 length is 16 residues. The V segment lost 6 bases and the J segment 8 bases; nucleotides outside the gene matches: 14. The germline V gene has CDR1 MDHEN and CDR2 SYDVKM. The CDR3: CASRARPGTSMDEQFF. The CDR3 DNA is TGTGCCAGCAGAGCCAGACCCGGGACTAGCATGGATGAGCAGTTCTTC.